This TCR beta chain was observed in a study of CD8 T cells in Susac syndrome. Reverse transcription of about 0.45 to 1 ug RNA was performed with random hexamers. Multiplex immunoSEQ PCR targeted 54 Vbeta and 13 Jbeta TCR beta segments. TCRdb reanalysed the immunoSEQ multiplex PCR reads using MiXCR and keeps one entry per CDR3 protein. The sample includes 110,000 or so distinct CDR3 sequences, more than 85% of them seen just once. This clonotype appeared a single time. Its antigen is currently unknown. Germline V CDR1 and CDR2: MNHNY, SVGAGI (reference sequence). There are 15 residues in the CDR3. V was trimmed by 2 bases and J by 3 bases, leaving 10 bases between them. Study-level points and caveats: Regarding the TCR sequencing and HLA analysis, the study admitted that a relatively small number of individuals were involved.

Sequencing of TCR beta was performed on blood CD8+ and CD4+ T cells. Negative isolation was used for CD8+ and CD4+ T cells, and FACS enrichment was applied to TEMRA cells. The V and J genes are TRBV6-6 and TRBJ1-4; D may be TRBD1 (6 bases). Sequencing input: CD4+ T cells from PBMCs. The clonotype comes from a human donor with multiple sclerosis. The CDR3 reads CASSYKGGPNEKLFF. CDR3 coding DNA: TGTGCCAGCAGTTACAAGGGGGGTCCTAATGAAAAACTGTTTTTT.